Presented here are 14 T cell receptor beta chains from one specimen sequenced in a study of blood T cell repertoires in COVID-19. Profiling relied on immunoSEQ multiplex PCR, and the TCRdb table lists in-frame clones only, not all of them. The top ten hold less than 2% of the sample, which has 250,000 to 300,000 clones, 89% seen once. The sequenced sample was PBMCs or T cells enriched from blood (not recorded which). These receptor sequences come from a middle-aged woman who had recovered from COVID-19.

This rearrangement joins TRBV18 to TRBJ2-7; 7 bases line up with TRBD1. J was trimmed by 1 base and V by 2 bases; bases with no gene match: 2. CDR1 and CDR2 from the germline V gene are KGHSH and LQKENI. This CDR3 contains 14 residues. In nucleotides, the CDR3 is TGTGCCAGCTCACCATCGGGACAGTCCTACGAGCAGTACTTC. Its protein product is CASSPSGQSYEQYF.

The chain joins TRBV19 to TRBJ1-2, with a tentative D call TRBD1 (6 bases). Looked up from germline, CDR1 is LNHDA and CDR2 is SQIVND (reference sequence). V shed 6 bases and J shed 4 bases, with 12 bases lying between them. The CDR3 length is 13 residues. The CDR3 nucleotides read TGTGCCAGTAGAATGGGACATTTCTATGGCTACACCTTC. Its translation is CASRMGHFYGYTF.

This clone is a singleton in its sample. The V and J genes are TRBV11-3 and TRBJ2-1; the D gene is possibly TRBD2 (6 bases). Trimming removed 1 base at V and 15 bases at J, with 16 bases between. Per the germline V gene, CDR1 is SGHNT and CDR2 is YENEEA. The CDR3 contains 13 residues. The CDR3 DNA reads TGTGCCAGCAGCTTAGGTTTTTCGGGGGACCTGTTCTTC. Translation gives CASSLGFSGDLFF.

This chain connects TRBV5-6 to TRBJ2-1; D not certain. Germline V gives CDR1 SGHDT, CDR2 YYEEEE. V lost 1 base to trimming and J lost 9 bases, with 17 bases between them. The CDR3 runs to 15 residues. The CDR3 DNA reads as TGTGCCAGCAGCTTGAGCACTAATAGGCTCGGTGAGCAGTTCTTC. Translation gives CASSLSTNRLGEQFF.

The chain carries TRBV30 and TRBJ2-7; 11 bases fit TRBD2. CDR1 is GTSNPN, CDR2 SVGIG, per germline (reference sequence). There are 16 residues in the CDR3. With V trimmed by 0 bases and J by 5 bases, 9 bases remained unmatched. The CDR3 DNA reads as TGTGCCTGGAGTGTACTAAGTAGCGGGAGGGCCCACGAGCAGTACTTC. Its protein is CAWSVLSSGRAHEQYF.

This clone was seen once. CDR3 in DNA: TGTGCCAGCAGCCATTCTGTTTCACGTCAGGGCTCACCCCTCCACTTT. Its protein product is CASSHSVSRQGSPLHF. The rearrangement uses TRBV3-1 (or the pseudogene TRBV3-2) and TRBJ1-6; weak D call: TRBD1 (5 bases). The CDR3 runs 16 residues. Germline values: CDR1 LGHDT, CDR2 YNNKEL (reference sequence). Trimming took 3 bases from V and 10 from J, leaving 19 bases between them.

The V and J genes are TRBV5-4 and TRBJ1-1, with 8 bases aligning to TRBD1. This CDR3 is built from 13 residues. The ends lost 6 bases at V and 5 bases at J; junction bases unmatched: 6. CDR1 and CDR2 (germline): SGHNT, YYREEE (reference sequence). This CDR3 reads CASNTDRGTEAFF. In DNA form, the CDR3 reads TGTGCCAGCAACACCGACAGGGGTACTGAAGCTTTCTTT.

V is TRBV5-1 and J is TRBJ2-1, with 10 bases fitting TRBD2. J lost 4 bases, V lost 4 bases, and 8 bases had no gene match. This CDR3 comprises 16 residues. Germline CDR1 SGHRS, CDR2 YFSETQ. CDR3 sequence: CASSPAGLAVYNEQFF. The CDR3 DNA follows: TGCGCCAGCAGCCCGGCCGGACTAGCGGTATACAATGAGCAGTTCTTC.

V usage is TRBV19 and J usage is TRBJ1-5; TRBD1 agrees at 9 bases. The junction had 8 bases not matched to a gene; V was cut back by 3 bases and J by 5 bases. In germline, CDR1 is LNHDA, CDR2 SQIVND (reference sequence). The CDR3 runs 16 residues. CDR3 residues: CASSIKGGQGYQPQHF. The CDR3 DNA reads TGTGCCAGTAGTATTAAGGGTGGACAGGGGTATCAGCCCCAGCATTTT. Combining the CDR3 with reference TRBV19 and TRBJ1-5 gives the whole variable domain DGGITQSPKYLFRKEGQNVTLSCEQNLNHDAMYWYRQDPGQGLRLIYYSQIVNDFQKGDIAEGYSVSREKKESFPLTVTSAQKNPTAFYLCASSIKGGQGYQPQHFGDGTRLSIL.

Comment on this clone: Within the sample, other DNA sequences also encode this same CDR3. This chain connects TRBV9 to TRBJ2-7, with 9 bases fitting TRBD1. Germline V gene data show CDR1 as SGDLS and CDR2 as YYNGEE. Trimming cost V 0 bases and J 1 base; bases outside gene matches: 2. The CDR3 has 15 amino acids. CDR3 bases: TGTGCCAGCAGCGTAGGGGGACAGGGTTCCTACGAGCAGTACTTC. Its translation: CASSVGGQGSYEQYF.

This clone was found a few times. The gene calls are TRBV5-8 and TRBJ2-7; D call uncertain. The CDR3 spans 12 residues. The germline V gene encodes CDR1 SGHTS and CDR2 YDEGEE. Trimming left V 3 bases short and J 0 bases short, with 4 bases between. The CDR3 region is CASSSVSYEQYF. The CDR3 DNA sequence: TGTGCCAGCAGCTCTGTCTCCTACGAGCAGTACTTC.

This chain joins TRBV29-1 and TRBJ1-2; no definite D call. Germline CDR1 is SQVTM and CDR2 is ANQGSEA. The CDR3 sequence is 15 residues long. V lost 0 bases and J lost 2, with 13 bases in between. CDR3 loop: CSVEDFQYMNYGYTF. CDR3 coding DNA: TGCAGCGTTGAAGATTTCCAGTACATGAACTATGGCTACACCTTC.

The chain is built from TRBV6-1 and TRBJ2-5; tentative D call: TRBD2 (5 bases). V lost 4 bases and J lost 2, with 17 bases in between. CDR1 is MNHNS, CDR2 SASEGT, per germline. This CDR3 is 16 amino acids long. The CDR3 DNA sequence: TGTGCCAGCAGTGGCAGCGGTGGTACGGTACAAGAGACCCAGTACTTC. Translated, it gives CASSGSGGTVQETQYF.

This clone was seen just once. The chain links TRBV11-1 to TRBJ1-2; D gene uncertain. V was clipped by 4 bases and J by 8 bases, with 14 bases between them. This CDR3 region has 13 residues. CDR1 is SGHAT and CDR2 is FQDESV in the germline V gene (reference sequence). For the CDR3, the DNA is TGTGCCAGCAGCTCCTTTGATGGACTCGGCTACACCTTC. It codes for CASSSFDGLGYTF.